Presented here are 18 T cell receptor beta chains from one specimen sequenced in a study of vaccination and CD4 T cells after COVID-19. These receptors' antigens are unknown. Sequencing of DNA taken from cultured CD4+ T cells relied on the Oncomine TCR Beta short-read assay. One entry per CDR3 protein, called by TCRdb with MiXCR from the PCR reads. The sample has about 4,200 distinct CDR3 sequences, about a third seen once. The treatment denotes: roughly 10-day PBMC culture with coronavirus spike peptide pools or control peptides (ViraFEST assay). CD4+ T-cell collection from the unexposed donor predated the COVID-19 pandemic (2011-2018). The sample consisted of CD4+ T cells from blood, cultured in vitro. Source of these receptors: a human donor in good health.

This clonotype was picked up a small number of times. This chain links TRBV7-8 with TRBJ2-5; D may match TRBD1 or TRBD2 (5 bases each). Germline-derived CDR1 and CDR2 are SGHVS and FQNEAQ. The CDR3 runs 13 residues. Trimming left V 6 bases short and J 5 bases short, with 13 bases between. The CDR3 nucleotides are TGTGCCAGCAGACTAGGGGTGGGGGAGACCCAGTACTTC. Its translation is CASRLGVGETQYF.

This clonotype was seen a few times. The chain joins TRBV20-1 to TRBJ2-2; D unclear. Trimming took 4 bases from V and 3 from J, leaving 12 bases between them. CDR1 DFQATT and CDR2 SNEGSKA come from the germline V gene (reference sequence). The CDR3 covers 14 residues. CDR3 sequence: CSAMSGRDTGELFF. The DNA for the CDR3 is TGCAGTGCTATGTCCGGGCGCGACACCGGGGAGCTGTTTTTT.

By proportion, this clonotype is medium-sized. The V call is TRBV24-1, the J call TRBJ1-2; D unclear. The V gene's germline CDR1 is KGHDR and CDR2 SFDVKD. V gave up 3 bases and J gave up 6 bases, with 7 bases separating them. The CDR3 consists of 12 residues. CDR3 region: CATSDQTDGYTF. In DNA form, the CDR3 reads TGTGCCACCAGTGATCAGACGGATGGCTACACCTTC.

The rearrangement joins TRBV19 to TRBJ1-1; TRBD1 agrees at 7 bases. Losses at the gene ends were 4 bases for V and 3 bases for J; bases not matched to a gene: 11. This CDR3 contains 16 residues. Per the germline V gene, CDR1 is LNHDA and CDR2 is SQIVND (reference sequence). The CDR3 protein is CASSTTSTGLDTEAFF. CDR3 in DNA: TGTGCCAGTAGTACAACGTCGACAGGGTTGGACACTGAAGCTTTCTTT.

The table lists this clonotype with a few counts. The V call is TRBV28, the J call TRBJ1-1, with D possibly TRBD1 on 6 matching bases. Per germline, CDR1 MDHEN and CDR2 SYDVKM. This CDR3 region has 15 residues. Between the trimmed V and J ends, which lost 4 bases and 7 bases, there was a span of 19 bases. In DNA, the CDR3 is TGTGCCAGCAGTTCCGCGACTCAGGGGCCGATTGAAGCTTTCTTT. Its protein is CASSSATQGPIEAFF.

Only a few counts were recorded for this clonotype. Here the CDR3 reads CASSYLSRTGAMNTEAFF. The CDR3 DNA reads as TGTGCCAGCAGTTACTTGTCGCGGACAGGAGCCATGAACACTGAAGCTTTCTTT. The chain is built from TRBV6-5 and TRBJ1-1, with TRBD1 identical over 7 bases. The CDR3 is 18 residues long. V gave up 1 base and J gave up 0 bases; unmatched junction bases: 11. Germline CDR1 is MNHEY and CDR2 is SVGAGI.

The chain links TRBV2 to TRBJ1-5; D not resolved. The CDR3 runs 15 residues. Germline-derived CDR1 and CDR2 are SNHLY and FYNNEI. V was cut by 0 bases and J by 7 bases, with 13 bases left in between. In DNA form, the CDR3 reads TGTGCCAGCAGTGAAGCGCGGGTAATACAACAGCCCCAGCATTTT. As protein: CASSEARVIQQPQHF.

This clonotype has a handful of counts. V gene TRBV12-3 or TRBV12-4 combines with J gene TRBJ1-2; D not certain. The V end lost 7 bases, the J end lost 8 bases, and 14 bases lay between the germline ends. This CDR3 is built from 12 residues. The CDR3 DNA reads as TGTGCCAGCACCTACGGGGTTCGAGGCTACACCTTC. Translated: CASTYGVRGYTF.

The rearrangement links TRBV7-2 to TRBJ1-5, with D tentatively TRBD1 (6 bases). The CDR3 sequence is 15 residues long. Trimming removed 5 bases at V and 7 bases at J, with 18 bases between. The germline gives CDR1 SGHTA, CDR2 FQGNSA. The CDR3 spells CASSPTGTTTQPQHF. As DNA, the CDR3 is TGTGCCAGCAGCCCCACCGGGACAACTACCCAGCCCCAGCATTTT.

The rearrangement links TRBV7-9 to TRBJ2-5, with D unclear. Germline CDR1 and CDR2: SEHNR and FQNEAQ (reference sequence). V was trimmed by 2 bases and J by 1 base, leaving 11 bases between them. The CDR3 has 15 amino acids. CDR3 in DNA: TGTGCCAGCAGCTTAAGTGTAATGACCCAAGAGACCCAGTACTTC. This translates into CASSLSVMTQETQYF.

The V and J genes are TRBV9 and TRBJ2-5; D is undetermined. Trimming took off 3 bases at V and 5 bases at J, with 5 bases between the two ends. The CDR3 is 11 amino acids. Germline loops: CDR1 SGDLS, CDR2 YYNGEE. The CDR3 loop reads CASSAGETQYF. The CDR3 DNA is TGTGCCAGCAGCGCCGGGGAGACCCAGTACTTC.

The V gene is TRBV5-1, the J gene TRBJ1-1, with D possibly being TRBD1 (5 bases). CDR1 SGHRS and CDR2 YFSETQ come from the germline V gene. Trimming removed 3 bases from V and 0 bases from J, with 9 bases in between. CDR3 length equals 14 residues. The CDR3 DNA reads TGCGCCAGCAGCTCGACAGTCATGAACACTGAAGCTTTCTTT. Amino acid sequence: CASSSTVMNTEAFF.

CDR3 nucleotides: TGCAGTGCTATAGGGGGTTTGTCCGAGCAGTACTTC. This codes for CSAIGGLSEQYF. The V and J genes are TRBV20-1 and TRBJ2-7; the D gene is possibly TRBD1 (6 bases). The CDR3 has 12 amino acids. V lost 4 bases to trimming and J lost 6 bases, with 13 bases between them. Germline V gives CDR1 DFQATT, CDR2 SNEGSKA (reference sequence).

This clonotype has just one count. V is TRBV19 and J is TRBJ2-2; D is unclear. The germline V gene has CDR1 LNHDA and CDR2 SQIVND (reference sequence). The CDR3 has 14 amino acids. V dropped 10 bases and J dropped 0 bases, with 12 bases sitting between them. Written as DNA, the CDR3 is TGTGCCACTCCGGACGGCTCGAACACCGGGGAGCTGTTTTTT. Encoded protein: CATPDGSNTGELFF. Drawing the rest from reference TRBV19 and TRBJ2-2, the complete variable domain is DGGITQSPKYLFRKEGQNVTLSCEQNLNHDAMYWYRQDPGQGLRLIYYSQIVNDFQKGDIAEGYSVSREKKESFPLTVTSAQKNPTAFYLCATPDGSNTGELFFGEGSRLTVL.

The chain links TRBV2 to TRBJ1-6; weak D call: TRBD1 (6 bases). Germline V gene lookup returns CDR1 SNHLY and CDR2 FYNNEI. Trimming took 1 base from V and 7 from J, leaving 11 bases between them. CDR3 length: 15 amino acids. CDR3 in amino acids: CASSEERTANSPLHF. The CDR3 DNA reads as TGTGCCAGCAGTGAAGAGAGGACAGCCAATTCACCCCTCCACTTT.

This clonotype has a handful of counts. This chain connects TRBV20-1 to TRBJ1-2; maybe TRBD1 (5 bases). The germline V gene encodes CDR1 DFQATT and CDR2 SNEGSKA (reference sequence). V shed 2 bases and J shed 1 base, with 14 bases lying between them. This CDR3 spans 15 amino acids. The CDR3 loop reads CSARPTGTGNYGYTF. In nucleotides, the CDR3 is TGCAGTGCTAGACCAACCGGGACGGGTAACTATGGCTACACCTTC.

The gene calls are TRBV2 and TRBJ2-7; D is unresolved. Trimming removed 1 base from V and 9 bases from J, with 10 bases in between. CDR3 length equals 12 residues. Per the germline V gene, CDR1 is SNHLY and CDR2 is FYNNEI. For the CDR3, the DNA is TGTGCCAGCAGTGAAGACGGCGGAACGCAGTACTTC. This gives the protein CASSEDGGTQYF.

The chain carries TRBV6-1 and TRBJ2-1; D not resolved. The CDR3 has 14 amino acids. V was pared by 6 bases and J by 10 bases, with 19 bases between. Germline V gene data show CDR1 as MNHNS and CDR2 as SASEGT. CDR3 loop: CASRLVTVAREQFF. For the CDR3, the DNA is TGTGCCAGCAGGTTAGTCACCGTTGCGCGGGAGCAGTTCTTC.